One and the same sample provided the 16 T cell receptor beta chains below, sequenced in a study of shared clonotypes between healthy human individuals. TCRdb's copy holds only in-frame clones and misses some; the assay was immunoSEQ multiplex PCR. The data hold millions of clones, with 85% to 95% observed a single time. The sequenced material came from naive CD4+ T cells from PBMCs. Subset in this sample: CD45RA+ positively selected. These receptors were obtained from a man younger than 30 in good health. Some clones in this sample may be carry-over from other donors' samples.

The rearrangement uses TRBV7-3 and TRBJ2-2; D may be TRBD1 (6 bases). The CDR3 contains 13 residues. Germline V gene lookup returns CDR1 SGHTA and CDR2 FQGTGA. V lost 8 bases and J 3 bases, leaving 10 bases between the germline ends. The CDR3 bases are TGTGCCAGCGGGCAGGGGTACACCGGGGAGCTGTTTTTT. Protein: CASGQGYTGELFF.

Regarding this clone: A much bigger clone sits one base away, suggesting this may be a read error. Other DNA sequences from this sample encode an identical CDR3 as well. The chain couples TRBV4-1 to TRBJ2-5; no clear D. This CDR3 is 11 amino acids long. The germline gives CDR1 MGHRA, CDR2 YSYEKL. The V gene lost 4 bases and the J gene lost 4 bases, with 4 bases spanning the gap. For the CDR3, the DNA is TGCGCCAGCAGCCTGGGAGAGACCCAGTACTTC. Its translation is CASSLGETQYF.

This clone was detected only once. The chain links TRBV2 to TRBJ2-1; D remains unclear. The CDR3 spans 17 residues. Germline V CDR1 and CDR2: SNHLY, FYNNEI. V dropped 2 bases and J dropped 8 bases, with 22 bases sitting between them. The CDR3 protein is CASSETRKGGPRDEQFF. CDR3 DNA: TGTGCCAGCAGTGAAACGCGTAAAGGTGGTCCAAGGGATGAGCAGTTCTTC.

The gene calls are TRBV28 and TRBJ1-2; TRBD1 matches at 7 bases. Germline V CDR1 and CDR2: MDHEN, SYDVKM. This CDR3 comprises 14 residues. With V trimmed by 7 bases and J by 8 bases, 13 bases remained unmatched. Here the CDR3 DNA reads TGTGCCAGCACCCCCCCAGGGGGTCCTTCCGGCTACACCTTC. Its protein is CASTPPGGPSGYTF.

J is TRBJ2-5 and V is TRBV10-3; no firm D call. With 0 bases removed from V and 2 bases from J, the gap between germline ends came to 13 bases. The CDR3 totals 16 residues. Germline loops: CDR1 ENHRY, CDR2 SYGVKD. CDR3 region: CAISESGFGRQETQYF. CDR3 coding DNA: TGTGCCATCAGTGAGTCGGGGTTCGGTAGACAAGAGACCCAGTACTTC.

The rearrangement uses TRBV29-1 and TRBJ1-2; 7 nucleotides agree with TRBD1. CDR3 size: 16 residues. The germline gives CDR1 SQVTM, CDR2 ANQGSEA. Trimming removed 3 bases from V and 0 bases from J; junction bases left unmatched: 10. DNA for the CDR3: TGCAGCGTTGATAGCCCGGGACAGATTTCTAACTATGGCTACACCTTC. It codes for CSVDSPGQISNYGYTF. Full variable domain (missing parts from reference TRBV29-1 and TRBJ1-2): SAVISQKPSRDICQRGTSLTIQCQVDSQVTMMFWYRQQPGQSLTLIATANQGSEATYESGFVIDKFPISRPNLTFSTLTVSNMSPEDSSIYLCSVDSPGQISNYGYTFGSGTRLTVV.

This sequence joins TRBV6-5 and TRBJ2-3; D remains ambiguous. The germline gives CDR1 MNHEY, CDR2 SVGAGI. This CDR3 spans 14 amino acids. Trimming took 8 bases from V and 7 from J, leaving 19 bases between them. CDR3: CASGFDGYTNTQYF. CDR3 bases: TGTGCCAGCGGGTTTGACGGATACACGAATACGCAGTATTTT.

This sequence joins TRBV28 and TRBJ2-7, with D perhaps being TRBD1 or TRBD2 (5 bases each). Trimming pared 7 bases from V and 4 bases from J, leaving 20 bases between. The germline V gene encodes CDR1 MDHEN and CDR2 SYDVKM. The CDR3 contains 15 residues. The CDR3: CASTRGGLTVYEQYF. As DNA, the CDR3 is TGTGCCAGCACTCGGGGCGGGCTAACCGTTTACGAGCAGTACTTC.

V and J are TRBV5-1 and TRBJ2-1; 7 bases line up with TRBD2. The V gene's germline CDR1 is SGHRS and CDR2 YFSETQ. Trimming at V came to 2 bases and at J to 9 bases, leaving 14 bases not matched to a gene. This CDR3 has 16 residues. CDR3 protein: CASSFPRWEGSVEQFF. The DNA of the CDR3 is TGCGCCAGCAGCTTCCCTCGGTGGGAGGGTTCAGTTGAGCAGTTCTTC.

This rearrangement joins TRBV20-1 to TRBJ1-2; D is unclear. Trimming shortened V by 6 bases and J by 6 bases, and 11 bases separated the two germline ends. Per germline, CDR1 DFQATT and CDR2 SNEGSKA (reference sequence). The CDR3 sequence is 11 residues long. In DNA form, the CDR3 reads TGCAGTGCGGAGCGACTGGATGGCTACACCTTC. Translating it yields CSAERLDGYTF.

The chain joins TRBV6-1 to TRBJ2-7; TRBD1 is a possible D gene (5 bases). The CDR3 runs to 12 residues. In germline, CDR1 is MNHNS, CDR2 SASEGT. Trimming took off 3 bases at V and 3 bases at J, with 6 bases between the two ends. CDR3 DNA: TGTGCCAGCAGTGACAGGGTCTACGAGCAGTACTTC. This codes for CASSDRVYEQYF.

The CDR3 DNA reads as TGTGCCTCACCGGTGGGACCGAGCCAAGGCTACACCTTC. Amino acids: CASPVGPSQGYTF. The chain is built from TRBV9 and TRBJ1-2, with D tentatively TRBD1 (5 bases). Trimming took off 10 bases at V and 8 bases at J, with 21 bases between the two ends. The CDR3 is 13 residues long. Germline lookup yields CDR1 SGDLS and CDR2 YYNGEE.

V gene TRBV9 combines with J gene TRBJ2-7; TRBD2 aligns across 11 bases. The CDR3 runs 15 residues. The germline V gene encodes CDR1 SGDLS and CDR2 YYNGEE. Trimming took 0 bases from V and 6 from J; bases not matched to a gene: 5. The CDR3 loop is CASSVGGTSGFEQYF. CDR3 nucleotide sequence: TGTGCCAGCAGCGTAGGTGGGACTAGCGGCTTCGAGCAGTACTTC.

The genes are TRBV10-3 and TRBJ2-1; D remains unclear. V lost 7 bases, J lost 0 bases, and 22 bases lay in between. This CDR3 region has 18 residues. Germline loops: CDR1 ENHRY, CDR2 SYGVKD. The CDR3 region has the DNA TGTGCCATCACGACCGGTAGCCCAATCCTGAGCTCCTACAATGAGCAGTTCTTC. It specifies CAITTGSPILSSYNEQFF.

V gene TRBV19 combines with J gene TRBJ2-7, with 7 nucleotides matching TRBD1. V lost 5 bases and J lost 4; bases outside the gene matches: 11. CDR1 is LNHDA and CDR2 is SQIVND in the germline V gene (reference sequence). This CDR3 is 15 amino acids long. CDR3 sequence reads: CASSGEAPGQYEQYF. For the CDR3, the DNA is TGTGCCAGTAGTGGAGAGGCCCCGGGACAGTACGAGCAGTACTTC. The variable domain in full, completed from reference TRBV19 and TRBJ2-7, reads DGGITQSPKYLFRKEGQNVTLSCEQNLNHDAMYWYRQDPGQGLRLIYYSQIVNDFQKGDIAEGYSVSREKKESFPLTVTSAQKNPTAFYLCASSGEAPGQYEQYFGPGTRLTVT.

The genes are TRBV4-2 and TRBJ1-2, with D possibly matching TRBD1 (5 bases). Germline V gene data show CDR1 as LGHNA and CDR2 as YNFKEQ. Trimming pared 0 bases from V and 6 bases from J, leaving 17 bases between. The CDR3 runs to 16 residues. The CDR3 coding sequence is TGTGCCAGCAGCCAAGATTTGCGCTCGGGGGAAAATGGCTACACCTTC. It encodes CASSQDLRSGENGYTF.